The 5 T cell receptor beta chains listed next were all sequenced from one sample in a study of blood T cells in healthy people across ages. Primed by a sample-barcoded 5' primer and a J-beta primer mix, a second PCR proceeded for roughly 6 to 12 cycles. TCRdb re-called the 5' RACE reads with MiXCR, one entry per CDR3 protein. The table lists some 880,000 distinct CDR3 sequences, roughly 35% of them singletons, with 10% to 15% in the top ten. The sample taken for sequencing was blood. These receptors came from a man between 18 and 35 years old in good health.

The chain links TRBV11-2 to TRBJ2-3, with 8 nucleotides matching TRBD2. The CDR3 runs to 14 residues. Germline V gives CDR1 SGHAT, CDR2 FQNNGV. The V segment lost 5 bases and the J segment 7 bases; nucleotides outside the gene matches: 8. The CDR3 is CASSLGLAGYTQYF. The CDR3 DNA reads TGTGCCAGCAGCCTGGGGCTAGCGGGTTATACGCAGTATTTT. Variable domain in full (rest from reference TRBV11-2 and TRBJ2-3): EAGVAQSPRYKIIEKRQSVAFWCNPISGHATLYWYQQILGQGPKLLIQFQNNGVVDDSQLPKDRFSAERLKGVDSTLKIQPAKLEDSAVYLCASSLGLAGYTQYFGPGTRLTVL.

The genes are TRBV29-1 and TRBJ2-1; D is unresolved. Trimming shortened V by 4 bases and J by 13 bases, and 23 bases separated the two germline ends. Germline CDR1 reads SQVTM; CDR2 reads ANQGSEA. This CDR3 is 14 amino acids long. The DNA of the CDR3 is TGCAGCGTTGGCCTATCACGATTTCAAGAGACCCAGTTCTTC. Translated, it gives CSVGLSRFQETQFF.

J is TRBJ2-7 and V is TRBV7-2; 8 bases match TRBD1. In germline, CDR1 is SGHTA, CDR2 FQGNSA. The CDR3 totals 16 residues. The V and J ends lost 5 bases and 3 bases, in that order; junction bases with no gene match: 12. DNA for the CDR3: TGTGCCAGCAGCCTTCCCGGACAGGGAGCTATCTACGAGCAGTACTTC. This codes for CASSLPGQGAIYEQYF.

This clonotype has only a few counts. The chain is built from TRBV7-9 and TRBJ1-4, with D unclear. Germline loops: CDR1 SEHNR, CDR2 FQNEAQ (reference sequence). This CDR3 contains 14 residues. V was trimmed by 1 base and J by 4 bases, leaving 7 bases between them. The CDR3 coding sequence is TGTGCCAGCAGCTTAGATCGACTTAATGAAAAACTGTTTTTT. This translates into CASSLDRLNEKLFF.

This clonotype was observed a handful of times. The chain carries TRBV7-2 and TRBJ2-2; 7 bases match TRBD2. This CDR3 region has 16 residues. The germline gives CDR1 SGHTA, CDR2 FQGNSA. J lost 6 bases, V lost 1 base, and 8 bases had no gene match. The CDR3 protein is CASSLGAGPDPGELFF. The CDR3 DNA is TGTGCCAGCAGCTTAGGAGCGGGGCCCGATCCCGGGGAGCTGTTTTTT.